This TCR beta chain was found in a study of T cell responses to AZD1222 COVID-19 vaccine. CDR1 is KGHSH and CDR2 is LQKENI in the germline V gene. CDR3 size: 18 residues. V lost 1 base and J lost 5; bases outside the gene matches: 12. As to this clone: Its antigen is not known.

General study points: With dominance at 160-218 and 743-854, vaccine-associated CD4 TCRs spanned spike. Among the donors, most were white British and more were female, and clonal diversity was possibly underestimated.

Libraries were prepared by immunoSEQ multiplex PCR; TCRdb keeps only in-frame clonotypes and omits some of them. Here the sample spans roughly 120,000 clones, around 90% being singletons. Second doses were pooled across both intervals (about 4 or about 12 weeks). The sample consisted of peripheral blood, taken 28 days after the second AZD1222 dose. The rearrangement uses TRBV18 and TRBJ1-5; TRBD1 agrees at 9 bases. The sequence came from an adult who received the AZD1222 COVID-19 vaccine. In nucleotides, the CDR3 is TGTGCCAGCTCACCACAGCGGACCGGACAGGGGTCCCATCAGCCCCAGCATTTT. Residues: CASSPQRTGQGSHQPQHF.